This is a list of T cell receptor beta chains from one sample in a study of OX40 agonist ivuxolimab in advanced cancers. Repertoires were generated with immunoSEQ multiplex PCR, while TCRdb's copy carries only in-frame clones and drops some. The repertoire holds 34,000 or so clones, with approximately 79% as singletons. Source: CD4+ or CD8+ T cells sorted from blood, taken in a trial of the OX40 agonist ivuxolimab. The source is an adult with an advanced solid tumor such as melanoma, head and neck, liver or kidney cancer. Both conserved end residues are part of each CDR3. Each record gives: J gene, V gene, D gene, clone size, CDR3 protein, CDR3 DNA. A D gene is named only where the DNA matches it firmly. Not all rows give a size; the values are once, few, many and, for expanded clones, a class.

TRBJ1-3 | TRBV5-4 | . | . | CASTYRESGNTIYF | TGTGCCAGCACATACAGGGAATCTGGAAACACCATATATTTT
TRBJ2-3 | TRBV7-6 | . | . | CASSLATVPTDTQYF | TGTGCCAGCAGCTTAGCAACAGTACCCACAGATACGCAGTATTTT
TRBJ2-7 | TRBV28 | . | . | CASSVRQHREATYEQYF | TGTGCCAGCAGTGTCCGACAGCACAGGGAGGCCACCTACGAGCAGTACTTC
TRBJ2-5 | TRBV19 | . | . | CASRAWTGETQYF | TGTGCCAGTAGGGCATGGACTGGAGAGACCCAGTACTTC
TRBJ2-7 | TRBV6-5 | TRBD1 | few | CASSLRDRGIYEQYF | TGTGCCAGCAGCCTCCGGGACAGGGGAATCTACGAGCAGTACTTC
TRBJ2-1 | TRBV5-1 | TRBD2 | . | CASRVGTSGWTGDEQFF | TGCGCCAGCAGGGTCGGGACTAGCGGGTGGACGGGGGATGAGCAGTTCTTC
TRBJ2-1 | TRBV21-1 | . | few | CASSTRTPLPHNEQFF | TGTGCCAGCAGCACTCGGACCCCCCTTCCCCACAATGAGCAGTTCTTC
TRBJ1-2 | TRBV7-9 | . | . | CASSIGREGYGYTF | TGTGCCAGCAGCATCGGGAGGGAGGGCTATGGCTACACCTTC
TRBJ1-1 | TRBV19 | TRBD1 | . | CASIPTGVTEAFF | TGTGCCAGTATTCCGACAGGGGTTACTGAAGCTTTCTTT
TRBJ2-3 | TRBV30 | . | . | CAWSHDQGMPSTDTQYF | TGTGCCTGGAGCCACGACCAGGGGATGCCTAGCACAGATACGCAGTATTTT
TRBJ2-5 | TRBV5-1 | TRBD2 | . | CASSLWSSGGYQETQYF | TGCGCCAGCAGCTTGTGGAGCAGCGGGGGGTACCAAGAGACCCAGTACTTC
TRBJ1-1 | TRBV7-9 | . | . | CASSRKGLGTEAFF | TGTGCCAGCAGCCGCAAGGGGTTGGGCACTGAAGCTTTCTTT
TRBJ2-3 | TRBV6-4 | . | . | CASSEGGPASTDTQYF | TGTGCCAGCAGTGAGGGCGGCCCGGCTAGCACAGATACGCAGTATTTT
TRBJ2-7 | TRBV19 | . | few | CASSQRQADSYEQYF | TGTGCCAGTAGTCAGAGACAGGCCGACTCCTACGAGCAGTACTTC
TRBJ1-1 | TRBV7-8 | . | . | CASSVQENTEAFF | TGTGCCAGCAGCGTACAGGAGAACACTGAAGCTTTCTTT
TRBJ2-3 | TRBV11-3 | . | . | CASSLVAGAGTDTQYF | TGTGCCAGCAGCTTAGTTGCGGGGGCTGGCACAGATACGCAGTATTTT
TRBJ2-5 | TRBV5-4 | . | . | CASSMRGRQETQYF | TGTGCCAGCAGCATGCGGGGCAGACAAGAGACCCAGTACTTC
TRBJ2-3 | TRBV11-2 | . | . | CASSLVSHGDTQYF | TGTGCCAGCAGCTTAGTTTCTCACGGAGATACGCAGTATTTT
TRBJ2-1 | TRBV5-6 | . | . | CASSLFYLYSYNEQFF | TGTGCCAGCAGCTTGTTTTACCTTTACTCTTACAATGAGCAGTTCTTC
TRBJ1-2 | TRBV2 | . | . | CASSPTVPNYGYTF | TGTGCCAGCAGTCCCACCGTCCCTAACTATGGCTACACCTTC
TRBJ1-1 | TRBV2 | . | few | CASRREENTEAFF | TGTGCCAGCAGAAGGGAGGAGAACACTGAAGCTTTCTTT
TRBJ2-7 | TRBV5-1 | TRBD1 | . | CASSHGTGTGEQYF | TGCGCCAGCAGCCACGGGACAGGGACAGGCGAGCAGTACTTC
TRBJ2-3 | TRBV23-1 | . | . | CASSQVSVDTQYF | TGCGCCAGCAGTCAAGTATCAGTTGATACGCAGTATTTT
TRBJ2-3 | TRBV9 | TRBD1 | . | CASSVRGTGADTQYF | TGTGCCAGCAGCGTAAGGGGGACAGGGGCAGATACGCAGTATTTT
TRBJ2-5 | TRBV2 | TRBD2 | few | CASPGRLAGGQETQYF | TGTGCCAGCCCGGGGCGGCTAGCGGGGGGACAAGAGACCCAGTACTTC
TRBJ1-1 | TRBV4-1 | . | few | CASSQGRSNTEAFF | TGCGCCAGCAGCCAAGGAAGATCGAACACTGAAGCTTTCTTT
TRBJ1-4 | TRBV7-6 | . | . | CASSLWGTNEKLFF | TGTGCCAGCAGCTTGTGGGGGACTAATGAAAAACTGTTTTTT
TRBJ2-2 | TRBV7-3 | . | . | CASSGYSGELFF | TGTGCCAGCAGCGGGTACAGCGGGGAGCTGTTTTTT
TRBJ2-7 | TRBV29-1 | TRBD1 | . | CSVGQGASYEQYF | TGCAGCGTAGGACAGGGGGCCTCCTACGAGCAGTACTTC
TRBJ1-1 | TRBV10-3 | . | . | CAIGRGGGNTEAFF | TGTGCCATCGGCAGGGGCGGGGGGAACACTGAAGCTTTCTTT
TRBJ2-1 | TRBV18 | . | . | CASSPMIEVSYNEQFF | TGTGCCAGCTCACCAATGATAGAAGTCTCCTACAATGAGCAGTTCTTC
TRBJ1-3 | TRBV5-1 | . | . | CASSLRSSGNTIYF | TGCGCCAGCAGCTTGCGGAGCTCTGGAAACACCATATATTTT
TRBJ1-5 | TRBV6-6 | . | . | CASSYFGVGQPQHF | TGTGCCAGCAGTTACTTCGGGGTGGGACAGCCCCAGCATTTT
TRBJ2-5 | TRBV5-5 | . | . | CASSPGRSGETQYF | TGTGCCAGCAGCCCCGGGAGATCAGGAGAGACCCAGTACTTC
TRBJ1-1 | TRBV6-5 | . | . | CASNRDTQAFF | TGTGCCAGCAACCGGGACACCCAAGCTTTCTTT
TRBJ2-2 | TRBV9 | TRBD1 | . | CASGGTGFSTGELFF | TGTGCCAGCGGAGGGACAGGTTTTTCAACCGGGGAGCTGTTTTTT
TRBJ2-1 | TRBV11-3 | . | . | CASSLNVYNEQFF | TGTGCCAGCAGCTTAAACGTCTACAATGAGCAGTTCTTC
TRBJ2-3 | TRBV7-6 | TRBD2 | . | CASSLATSGGATQYF | TGTGCCAGCAGCTTAGCGACTAGCGGGGGGGCGACGCAGTATTTT
TRBJ2-4 | TRBV10-1 | . | . | CASSEDRKNIQYF | TGCGCCAGCAGTGAGGACAGGAAAAACATTCAGTACTTC
TRBJ2-1 | TRBV11-1 | TRBD2 | . | CASSLGLAGGRTYNEQFF | TGTGCCAGCAGCTTGGGACTAGCGGGGGGGCGGACCTACAATGAGCAGTTCTTC
TRBJ1-2 | TRBV6-5 | TRBD1 | . | CASSHRDRPIYGYTF | TGTGCCAGCAGTCACCGGGACAGGCCCATCTATGGCTACACCTTC
TRBJ2-5 | TRBV5-1 | TRBD1 | once | CASSISTGVETQYF | TGCGCCAGCAGCATCTCGACAGGGGTGGAGACCCAGTACTTC
TRBJ2-7 | TRBV27 | . | . | CASSSRPPYEQYF | TGTGCCAGCAGCTCCCGACCCCCCTACGAGCAGTACTTC
TRBJ2-2 | TRBV6-4 | . | . | CASSLFTGSGELFF | TGTGCCAGCAGTTTATTTACAGGGTCCGGGGAGCTGTTTTTT
TRBJ2-2 | TRBV4-1 | . | . | CASSPGLRGTGELFF | TGCGCCAGCAGCCCGGGCCTCCGTGGCACCGGGGAGCTGTTTTTT
TRBJ1-2 | TRBV5-1 | . | . | CASTRADNYGYTF | TGCGCCAGCACCCGGGCAGACAACTATGGCTACACCTTC
TRBJ1-4 | TRBV28 | TRBD1 | few | CASRGGTGAREKLFF | TGTGCCAGCAGGGGGGGCACAGGGGCCCGGGAAAAACTGTTTTTT
TRBJ2-7 | TRBV29-1 | TRBD2 | . | CSVRAGGYSYEQYF | TGCAGCGTGCGGGCGGGAGGGTACTCCTACGAGCAGTACTTC
TRBJ1-2 | TRBV7-6 | TRBD1 | medium-sized | CASSLEGTGSDGYTF | TGTGCCAGCAGCTTAGAGGGGACAGGGAGCGATGGCTACACCTTC
TRBJ2-2 | TRBV7-2 | . | . | CASSFSGTGELFF | TGTGCCAGCAGCTTTAGTGGCACCGGGGAGCTGTTTTTT
TRBJ2-2 | TRBV6-5 | TRBD2 | . | CASSLGGGYTGELFF | TGTGCCAGCAGTTTGGGCGGGGGGTACACCGGGGAGCTGTTTTTT
TRBJ2-5 | TRBV2 | TRBD1 | . | CASSDGQGSFLAYETQYF | TGTGCCAGCAGTGACGGACAGGGGTCTTTCTTGGCATATGAGACCCAGTACTTC
TRBJ1-5 | TRBV29-1 | TRBD1 | few | CSVRTGENQPQHF | TGCAGCGTTCGTACAGGGGAGAATCAGCCCCAGCATTTT
TRBJ1-1 | TRBV6-5 | . | few | CASHPPGNTEAFF | TGTGCCAGCCACCCCCCAGGGAACACTGAAGCTTTCTTT
TRBJ1-3 | TRBV6-1 | . | . | CASSEGSSGNTIYF | TGTGCCAGCAGTGAAGGGTCTTCTGGAAACACCATATATTTT